Following are 32 T cell receptor beta chains from one sample sequenced in a study of control samples from healthy donors and cancer patients. The assay was immunoSEQ multiplex PCR, and TCRdb's table has in-frame clones only and misses some. The sample lists 190,000 or so clones, around 93% seen once, with more than 1.2% in the top ten. The specimen was blood. The receptors here all came from a man aged 18 to 29 in good health.

The rearrangement links TRBV29-1 to TRBJ2-5, with TRBD1 identical over 7 bases. J lost 9 bases, V lost 4 bases, and 11 bases had no gene match. The germline CDR1 and CDR2 sequences are SQVTM and ANQGSEA. The CDR3 is made up of 13 amino acids. In nucleotides, the CDR3 is TGCAGCGTTGGAGACCGACTCCAGGGGGCCCAGTACTTC. Protein: CSVGDRLQGAQYF.

The rearrangement joins TRBV5-1 to TRBJ1-1; perhaps TRBD1 as D (6 bases). The V end was cut by 7 bases, the J end by 0 bases, with 22 bases between. CDR3 size: 17 residues. CDR1 and CDR2 (germline): SGHRS, YFSETQ. CDR3 in DNA: TGCGCCAGCTCTCAGACTCCGAACGGGGGCTTGAACACTGAAGCTTTCTTT. It encodes CASSQTPNGGLNTEAFF.

The genes are TRBV28 and TRBJ1-3; D gene uncertain. V was clipped by 3 bases and J by 2 bases, with 8 bases between them. The CDR3 sequence is 14 residues long. The germline CDR1 and CDR2 sequences are MDHEN and SYDVKM. The CDR3 sequence: CASSFNSPGNTIYF. The CDR3 coding sequence is TGTGCCAGCAGTTTCAACAGTCCTGGAAACACCATATATTTT. Variable domain in full (rest from reference TRBV28 and TRBJ1-3): DVKVTQSSRYLVKRTGEKVFLECVQDMDHENMFWYRQDPGLGLRLIYFSYDVKMKEKGDIPEGYSVSREKKERFSLILESASTNQTSMYLCASSFNSPGNTIYFGEGSWLTVV.

This clone was detected only once. The J gene is TRBJ2-3, the V gene TRBV19; perhaps TRBD1 as D (6 bases). Between the trimmed V and J ends, which lost 6 bases and 1 base, there was a span of 20 bases. The CDR3 spans 17 residues. Per the germline V gene, CDR1 is LNHDA and CDR2 is SQIVND (reference sequence). Here the CDR3 DNA reads TGTGCCAGTAGGCAAAATCAGGGGAGTGAGGGCACAGATACGCAGTATTTT. Protein sequence: CASRQNQGSEGTDTQYF.

CDR3 region: CASSRLAGDTGELFF. CDR3 bases: TGTGCCAGCAGCCGACTAGCGGGGGACACCGGGGAGCTGTTTTTT. The chain recombines TRBV7-9 with TRBJ2-2, with 12 positions matching TRBD2. This CDR3 region has 15 residues. V lost 5 bases and J lost 3; bases outside the gene matches: 1. Germline CDR1 SEHNR, CDR2 FQNEAQ (reference sequence).

J is TRBJ1-5 and V is TRBV2; D call uncertain. Germline values: CDR1 SNHLY, CDR2 FYNNEI. The V end was cut by 5 bases, the J end by 8 bases, with 13 bases between. This CDR3 comprises 13 residues. The CDR3 DNA reads as TGTGCCAGCAGTCGCATGTCCGGTGAGCCCCAGCATTTT. Its protein is CASSRMSGEPQHF.

The V and J genes are TRBV5-1 and TRBJ2-3, with TRBD2 as a possible D gene (6 bases). This CDR3 region has 15 residues. V dropped 3 bases and J dropped 2 bases, with 13 bases sitting between them. The germline V gene encodes CDR1 SGHRS and CDR2 YFSETQ. CDR3: CASSSGLAITDTQYF. The CDR3 bases are TGCGCCAGCAGCTCGGGACTCGCAATCACAGATACGCAGTATTTT.

This rearrangement joins TRBV5-1 to TRBJ2-1; 9 bases agree with TRBD1. This CDR3 contains 14 residues. CDR1 is SGHRS, CDR2 YFSETQ, per germline. Trimming took 4 bases from V and 2 from J; bases not matched to a gene: 1. Written as DNA, the CDR3 is TGCGCCAGCAGCGACAGGGGGGCCTACAATGAGCAGTTCTTC. It translates to CASSDRGAYNEQFF.

The chain is built from TRBV4-1 and TRBJ1-2; 7 bases are shared with TRBD1. CDR1 and CDR2 (germline): MGHRA, YSYEKL. V was clipped by 1 base and J by 4 bases; unmatched bases: 6. The CDR3 runs 15 residues. As DNA, the CDR3 is TGCGCCAGCAGCCAAGGAGAGAACAGGGGCTATGGCTACACCTTC. Amino acids: CASSQGENRGYGYTF.

The rearrangement links TRBV10-3 to TRBJ2-5, with 12 bases fitting TRBD2. Per germline, CDR1 ENHRY and CDR2 SYGVKD. CDR3 size: 15 residues. Trimming at V came to 8 bases and at J to 1 base, leaving 5 bases not matched to a gene. The CDR3 spells CAIGTSGGPQETQYF. In DNA, the CDR3 is TGTGCCATCGGAACTAGCGGGGGGCCCCAAGAGACCCAGTACTTC.

The chain has TRBV10-3 and TRBJ1-4; tentatively, D is TRBD1 (5 bases). Germline values: CDR1 ENHRY, CDR2 SYGVKD. The CDR3 sequence is 16 residues long. Trimming pared 2 bases from V and 3 bases from J, leaving 13 bases between. The CDR3 bases are TGTGCCATCAGTGAGGGGGGAAAGGGATCTAATGAAAAACTGTTTTTT. Its protein is CAISEGGKGSNEKLFF.

The chain uses TRBV6-6 and TRBJ1-6; no clear D gene. The germline V gene has CDR1 MNHNY and CDR2 SVGAGI (reference sequence). The V gene lost 3 bases and the J gene lost 14 bases, with 23 bases spanning the gap. The CDR3 is 16 residues long. CDR3 loop: CASSYPSGSGLRALHF. CDR3 nucleotides: TGTGCCAGCAGTTATCCCTCGGGAAGCGGTCTAAGGGCCCTCCACTTT.

V gene TRBV7-3 combines with J gene TRBJ1-1; 7 positions agree with TRBD1. The V segment lost 5 bases and the J segment 4 bases; nucleotides outside the gene matches: 7. The CDR3 consists of 14 residues. Germline V lookup: CDR1 SGHTA, CDR2 FQGTGA. The chain's CDR3 is CASSPQGYGTEAFF. The CDR3 DNA reads TGTGCCAGCAGCCCACAGGGGTATGGCACTGAAGCTTTCTTT.

This clone was seen once. The J gene is TRBJ1-1, the V gene TRBV25-1, with a possible D match to TRBD1 (5 bases). V was clipped by 6 bases and J by 3 bases, with 11 bases between them. Per germline, CDR1 MGHDK and CDR2 SYGVNS. This CDR3 has 13 residues. The CDR3 DNA sequence: TGTGCCAGCAGGTGGGGGGGGGACACTGAAGCTTTCTTT. Residues: CASRWGGDTEAFF.

The chain joins TRBV6-5 to TRBJ1-2, with TRBD1 matching over 7 bases. Germline values: CDR1 MNHEY, CDR2 SVGAGI. The CDR3 consists of 15 residues. The junction had 14 bases not matched to a gene; V was cut back by 6 bases and J by 7 bases. The CDR3 reads CASSRGETGSGGYTF. The CDR3 nucleotides are TGTGCCAGCAGCAGGGGGGAGACAGGGTCGGGTGGCTACACCTTC.

The V and J genes are TRBV9 and TRBJ1-1; no definite D call. Germline V CDR1 and CDR2: SGDLS, YYNGEE. The CDR3 loop spans 13 amino acids. The V and J ends lost 4 bases and 1 base respectively, with 8 bases between them. The CDR3 region has the DNA TGTGCCAGCAGCTCGGGCCCGAACACTGAAGCTTTCTTT. Its translation: CASSSGPNTEAFF.

V and J are TRBV7-2 and TRBJ1-1; a weak D match, TRBD1 (6 bases). V lost 5 bases and J lost 1, with 14 bases in between. This CDR3 contains 15 residues. Per germline, CDR1 SGHTA and CDR2 FQGNSA. The CDR3 reads CASSVMGAANTEAFF. DNA of the CDR3: TGTGCCAGCAGCGTTATGGGGGCCGCGAACACTGAAGCTTTCTTT.

This chain joins TRBV6-1 and TRBJ1-2, with a possible D match to TRBD1 (6 bases). There are 14 residues in the CDR3. Germline V gene data show CDR1 as MNHNS and CDR2 as SASEGT. Between the trimmed V and J ends, which lost 2 bases and 9 bases, there was a span of 16 bases. CDR3 DNA sequence: TGTGCCAGCAGTGAAAGTGGGACACAAAGAAGCTACACCTTC. Its translation: CASSESGTQRSYTF.

The chain uses TRBV25-1 and TRBJ2-7, with 8 bases identical to TRBD1. This CDR3 has 13 residues. Germline-derived CDR1 and CDR2 are MGHDK and SYGVNS. The V and J ends lost 8 bases and 4 bases, in that order; junction bases with no gene match: 7. The CDR3 loop is CASGKDRDYEQYF. CDR3 in DNA: TGTGCCAGCGGAAAGGACAGGGATTACGAGCAGTACTTC.

V gene TRBV24-1 combines with J gene TRBJ1-2; D call uncertain. The CDR3 has 12 residues. In germline, CDR1 is KGHDR, CDR2 SFDVKD. V lost 6 bases and J lost 8, with 12 bases in between. The CDR3 reads CATSPGFGGYTF. The CDR3 DNA follows: TGTGCCACCAGTCCAGGCTTCGGGGGCTACACCTTC.

The rearrangement joins TRBV7-3 to TRBJ1-2; 9 bases fit TRBD1. Germline V gives CDR1 SGHTA, CDR2 FQGTGA. Trimming removed 5 bases from V and 8 bases from J; junction bases left unmatched: 15. This CDR3 has 16 residues. CDR3 residues: CASSLKSRDRVSGYTF. The CDR3 region has the DNA TGTGCCAGCAGCCTCAAGTCCCGGGACAGGGTGAGCGGCTACACCTTC.

The V gene is TRBV27, the J gene TRBJ1-5; D unresolved. Germline V gene lookup returns CDR1 MNHEY and CDR2 SMNVEV (reference sequence). V shed 3 bases and J shed 0 bases, with 12 bases lying between them. This CDR3 contains 16 residues. DNA of the CDR3: TGTGCCAGCAGTTTGGTGACTGCAAATAGCAATCAGCCCCAGCATTTT. It encodes CASSLVTANSNQPQHF.

This chain connects TRBV7-3 to TRBJ1-2, with D hard to call. V lost 7 bases and J lost 6, with 15 bases in between. Germline-derived CDR1 and CDR2 are SGHTA and FQGTGA. This CDR3 spans 13 amino acids. CDR3 nucleotide sequence: TGTGCCAGCACCGATAATCCTTTAGATGGCTACACCTTC. This encodes CASTDNPLDGYTF.

The V gene is TRBV7-9, the J gene TRBJ1-2; possible D gene TRBD1, 6 bases. Germline CDR1 is SEHNR and CDR2 is FQNEAQ (reference sequence). The V and J ends lost 8 bases and 5 bases respectively, with 15 bases between them. The CDR3 length is 13 residues. CDR3 protein: CASSGGGSYGYTF. The CDR3 region has the DNA TGTGCCAGCTCCGGGGGGGGCTCTTATGGCTACACCTTC. Full variable domain (missing parts from reference TRBV7-9 and TRBJ1-2): DTGVSQNPRHKITKRGQNVTFRCDPISEHNRLYWYRQTLGQGPEFLTYFQNEAQLEKSRLLSDRFSAERPKGSFSTLEIQRTEQGDSAMYLCASSGGGSYGYTFGSGTRLTVV.

The chain recombines TRBV6-6 with TRBJ1-3; D call uncertain. The CDR3 is 13 amino acids. Trimming removed 2 bases at V and 0 bases at J, with 2 bases between. The germline V gene has CDR1 MNHNY and CDR2 SVGAGI (reference sequence). Written as DNA, the CDR3 is TGTGCCAGCAGTTACGGCTCTGGAAACACCATATATTTT. Amino acids: CASSYGSGNTIYF.

The CDR3 bases are TGTGCCAGCAGAGGACAGGGTTACAATGAGCAGTTCTTC. This translates into CASRGQGYNEQFF. The chain is built from TRBV6-6 and TRBJ2-1, with TRBD1 identical over 8 bases. The germline V gene encodes CDR1 MNHNY and CDR2 SVGAGI (reference sequence). The CDR3 runs to 13 residues. V shed 6 bases, J shed 4 bases, and the junction held 2 bases outside the gene matches.

V gene TRBV2 combines with J gene TRBJ1-3; D is ambiguous. CDR1 is SNHLY, CDR2 FYNNEI, per germline. The CDR3 has 18 residues. Between the trimmed V and J ends, which lost 3 bases and 1 base, there was a span of 19 bases. CDR3 region: CASSDGLGRTGSGNTIYF. In DNA, the CDR3 is TGTGCCAGCAGTGATGGGCTCGGGAGGACGGGTTCTGGAAACACCATATATTTT.

V is TRBV6-5 and J is TRBJ2-1, with D possibly TRBD1 on 6 matching bases. Germline assignment: CDR1 MNHEY and CDR2 SVGAGI. The CDR3 extends over 15 amino acids. The germline V and J ends were trimmed by 0 bases and 9 bases, with 15 bases remaining between them. The CDR3 loop is CASSYSTGPQGEQFF. In DNA form, the CDR3 reads TGTGCCAGCAGTTACTCGACAGGACCCCAGGGTGAGCAGTTCTTC.

V and J are TRBV7-3 and TRBJ2-3, with TRBD1 matching 7 bases. From germline, CDR1 is SGHTA and CDR2 FQGTGA. The V and J ends lost 2 bases and 4 bases, in that order; junction bases with no gene match: 6. CDR3 size: 15 residues. CDR3 nucleotides: TGTGCCAGCAGCTTACAGGACCAGGGGGCAGATACGCAGTATTTT. Translation gives CASSLQDQGADTQYF.

The rearrangement joins TRBV5-1 to TRBJ2-7; TRBD1 agrees at 9 bases. This CDR3 has 15 residues. Germline loops: CDR1 SGHRS, CDR2 YFSETQ. After removal of 4 bases from V and 6 bases from J, the junction contained 11 bases not matched to a gene. The DNA for the CDR3 is TGCGCCAGCAGCCCCATGGGACAGGGTTTGAGCGAGCAGTACTTC. Encoded protein: CASSPMGQGLSEQYF.

This clone came up once. This chain links TRBV19 with TRBJ2-7; TRBD1 matches 12 bases. CDR3 size: 16 residues. Trimming cost V 5 bases and J 7 bases; bases outside gene matches: 12. Germline V lookup: CDR1 LNHDA, CDR2 SQIVND (reference sequence). Here the CDR3 reads CASSHVPGQGAQEQYF. The CDR3 DNA is TGTGCCAGTAGTCACGTACCGGGACAGGGGGCTCAGGAGCAGTACTTC.

The chain uses TRBV10-3 and TRBJ1-1; TRBD1 is a possible D gene (5 bases). The CDR3 has 13 amino acids. V was cut by 6 bases and J by 4 bases, with 12 bases left in between. The germline V gene has CDR1 ENHRY and CDR2 SYGVKD. CDR3 in amino acids: CAIRGRGGTEAFF. CDR3 in DNA: TGTGCCATCAGAGGTAGGGGTGGCACTGAAGCTTTCTTT.